This T cell receptor (beta chain) was captured by sequencing in a study of identical twins. Each CDR3 protein is one row after TCRdb ran MiXCR on the 5' RACE reads. The sample holds 200,000 to 250,000 distinct CDR3 sequences, 6.5% to 8% seen once. The study's findings and limits: Within cord blood, abundant beta clonotypes carried fewer insertions, but memory repertoires showed no such trend.

Trimming pared 0 bases from V and 0 bases from J, leaving 26 bases between. Germline loops: CDR1 LGHNA, CDR2 YNFKEQ. This CDR3 has 21 amino acids. All of the donors were Caucasians in good health. This clonotype was recorded at least ten times. The antigen remains undetermined. This same sample was also part of a study on T cells expressing NK-cell markers. That report notes: HCMV serostatus: seven of eight sequenced donors positive, one negative.

The V call is TRBV4-2, the J call TRBJ1-1; the D gene is possibly TRBD1 (5 bases). The sample consisted of CD8+ T cells sorted from blood. The sequence came from a woman aged 18-29 years in good health. CDR3 region: CASSQDSPDSIAGRVNTEAFF. The CDR3 bases are TGTGCCAGCAGCCAAGATTCCCCAGACTCAATAGCGGGCAGGGTGAACACTGAAGCTTTCTTT.